The present TCR beta chain was sequenced within a study of molecular identifiers for immune sequencing clone quantification. The overall study: Naive CD8 cell RNA, from 20,000 or 100,000 cells, was split five ways in replicates, with four sequenced.

Findings and caveats of the study: With a barcode shared among identical TCR molecules, highly expanded clone sizes could be underestimated.

Comment on this clonotype: What it binds is not known.

Input for naive CD8 libraries was roughly 17,000 to 1,000,000 sorted cells; the RNA fraction used was 10%, 30% or 50%. Previously reported methods and listed TCR primers produced the bulk TCR libraries. TCRdb re-derived calls from the PCR reads in MiXCR, one entry per CDR3 protein. The repertoire includes 35,000 or so distinct CDR3 sequences, about 20% of them detected once, and more than 0.95% sits in the top ten. This CDR3 has 16 residues. Germline CDR1 reads SGHVS; CDR2 reads FNYEAQ. Trimming cost V 4 bases and J 1 base; bases outside gene matches: 3. This chain links TRBV7-6 with TRBJ2-2; 10 nucleotides match TRBD2. This receptor was taken from a human donor in good health. Some libraries in this study had Jurkat cell RNA spiked in. Sequencing input: naive CD8+ T cells from blood, with Jurkat cell RNA spiked in. Sample subset: FACS-sorted CD8+CD4-CCR7+CD45RA+ naive T cells. The CDR3, as DNA: TGTGCCAGCAGCTCCCTAGCGGGGGAGAACACCGGGGAGCTGTTTTTT. Translating it yields CASSSLAGENTGELFF.